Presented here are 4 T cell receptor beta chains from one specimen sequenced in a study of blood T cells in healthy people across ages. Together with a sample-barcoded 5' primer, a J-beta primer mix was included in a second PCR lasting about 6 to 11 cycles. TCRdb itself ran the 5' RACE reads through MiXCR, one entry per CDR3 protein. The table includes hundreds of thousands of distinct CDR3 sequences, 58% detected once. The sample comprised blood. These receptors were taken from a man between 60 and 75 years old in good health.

The CDR3 DNA is TGTGCCAGCAGCTTAGCCGGACAGTACACTGAAGCTTTCTTT. Translated: CASSLAGQYTEAFF. The gene calls are TRBV7-9 and TRBJ1-1; possible D gene TRBD1, 6 bases. V was pared by 0 bases and J by 3 bases, with 8 bases between. Germline V CDR1 and CDR2: SEHNR, FQNEAQ (reference sequence). The CDR3 covers 14 residues.

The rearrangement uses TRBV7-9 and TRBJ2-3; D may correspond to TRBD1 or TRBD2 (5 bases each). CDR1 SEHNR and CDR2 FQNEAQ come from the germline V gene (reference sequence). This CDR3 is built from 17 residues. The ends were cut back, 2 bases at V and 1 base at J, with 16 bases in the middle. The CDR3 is CASSLYGARAGTDTQYF. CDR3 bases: TGTGCCAGCAGCTTATATGGGGCTAGAGCGGGCACAGATACGCAGTATTTT.

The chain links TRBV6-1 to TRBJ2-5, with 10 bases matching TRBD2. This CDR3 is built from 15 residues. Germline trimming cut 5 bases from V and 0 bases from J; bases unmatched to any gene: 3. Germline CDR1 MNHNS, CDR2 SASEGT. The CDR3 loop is CASSQRGGNQETQYF. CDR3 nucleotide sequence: TGTGCCAGCAGTCAGCGGGGGGGTAACCAAGAGACCCAGTACTTC.

As DNA, the CDR3 is TGCGCCAGCACTCTCCTGACAGGTTACAATGAGCAGTTCTTC. Protein product: CASTLLTGYNEQFF. The V and J genes are TRBV5-1 and TRBJ2-1; possibly TRBD1 for D (6 bases). The germline CDR1 and CDR2 sequences are SGHRS and YFSETQ. V was trimmed by 6 bases and J by 4 bases, leaving 14 bases between them. The CDR3 length is 14 residues. The full variable domain, with the rest looked up from reference TRBV5-1 and TRBJ2-1, is KAGVTQTPRYLIKTRGQQVTLSCSPISGHRSVSWYQQTPGQGLQFLFEYFSETQRNKGNFPGRFSGRQFSNSRSEMNVSTLELGDSALYLCASTLLTGYNEQFFGPGTRLTVL.